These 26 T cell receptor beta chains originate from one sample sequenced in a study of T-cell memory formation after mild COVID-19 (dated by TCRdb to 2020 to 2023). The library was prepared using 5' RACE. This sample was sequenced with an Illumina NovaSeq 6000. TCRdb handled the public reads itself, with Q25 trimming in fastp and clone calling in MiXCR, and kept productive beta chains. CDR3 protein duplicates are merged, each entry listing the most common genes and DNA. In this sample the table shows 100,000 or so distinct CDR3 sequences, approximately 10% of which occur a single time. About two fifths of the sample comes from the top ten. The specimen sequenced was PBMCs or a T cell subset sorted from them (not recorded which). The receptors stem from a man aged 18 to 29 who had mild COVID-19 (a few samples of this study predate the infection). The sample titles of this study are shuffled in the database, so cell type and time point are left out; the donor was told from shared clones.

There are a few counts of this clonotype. The CDR3 DNA reads TGTGCCAGCAGCCACCGACCGGGACAGGGGGCTTTCACCATATATTTT. Its translation is CASSHRPGQGAFTIYF. The chain recombines TRBV12-3 or TRBV12-4 with TRBJ1-3; 12 bases agree with TRBD1. The J segment lost 9 bases and the V segment lost 6 bases, leaving 12 bases of the junction unmatched. The CDR3 contains 16 residues.

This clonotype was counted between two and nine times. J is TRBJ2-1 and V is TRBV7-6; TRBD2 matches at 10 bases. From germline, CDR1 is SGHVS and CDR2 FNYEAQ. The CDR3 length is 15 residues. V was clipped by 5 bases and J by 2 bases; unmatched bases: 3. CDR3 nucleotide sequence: TGTGCCAGCAGCCAGACTAGCGGGCCCTACAATGAGCAGTTCTTC. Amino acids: CASSQTSGPYNEQFF.

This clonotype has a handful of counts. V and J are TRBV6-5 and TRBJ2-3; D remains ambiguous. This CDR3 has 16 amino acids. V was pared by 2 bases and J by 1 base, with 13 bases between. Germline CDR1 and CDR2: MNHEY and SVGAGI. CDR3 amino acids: CASSYPGTTGTDTQYF. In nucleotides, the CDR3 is TGTGCCAGCAGTTACCCAGGAACTACCGGCACAGATACGCAGTATTTT.

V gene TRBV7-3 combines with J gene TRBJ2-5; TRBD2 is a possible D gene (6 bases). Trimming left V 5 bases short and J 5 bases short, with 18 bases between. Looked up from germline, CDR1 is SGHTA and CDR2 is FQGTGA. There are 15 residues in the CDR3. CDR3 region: CASSPSGDLGETQYF. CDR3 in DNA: TGTGCCAGCAGCCCCTCGGGGGACCTGGGGGAGACCCAGTACTTC.

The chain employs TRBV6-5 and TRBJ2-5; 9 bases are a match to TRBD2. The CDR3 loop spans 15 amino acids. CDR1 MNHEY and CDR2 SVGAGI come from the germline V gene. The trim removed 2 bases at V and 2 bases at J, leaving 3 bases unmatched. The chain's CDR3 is CASSYAGGLQETQYF. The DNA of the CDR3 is TGTGCCAGCAGTTACGCGGGGGGGCTTCAAGAGACCCAGTACTTC.

The CDR3 loop reads CASSYYGADTQYF. The CDR3 bases are TGTGCCAGCAGTTACTACGGGGCAGATACGCAGTATTTT. V and J are TRBV6-5 and TRBJ2-3, with D possibly matching TRBD2 (5 bases). Trimming left V 1 base short and J 4 bases short, with 6 bases between. CDR1 and CDR2 (germline): MNHEY, SVGAGI. This CDR3 spans 13 amino acids.

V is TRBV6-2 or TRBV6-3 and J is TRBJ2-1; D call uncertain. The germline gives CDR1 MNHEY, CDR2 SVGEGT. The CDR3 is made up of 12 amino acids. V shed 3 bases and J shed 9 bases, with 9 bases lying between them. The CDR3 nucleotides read TGTGCCAGCAGTTATCCCGACTCTGAGCAGTTCTTC. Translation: CASSYPDSEQFF.

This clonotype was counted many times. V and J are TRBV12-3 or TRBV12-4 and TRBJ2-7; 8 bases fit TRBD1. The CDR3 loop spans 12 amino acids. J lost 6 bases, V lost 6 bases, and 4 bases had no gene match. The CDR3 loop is CASSATGAEQYV. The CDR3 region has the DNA TGTGCCAGCAGCGCGACAGGGGCCGAGCAGTACGTC.

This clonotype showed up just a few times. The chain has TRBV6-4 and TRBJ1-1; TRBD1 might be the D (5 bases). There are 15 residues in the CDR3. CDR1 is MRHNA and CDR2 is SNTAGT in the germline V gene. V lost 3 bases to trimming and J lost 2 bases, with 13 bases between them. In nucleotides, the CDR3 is TGTGCCAGCAGTGAGGAAACAGGACTAAACACTGAAGCTTTCTTT. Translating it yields CASSEETGLNTEAFF.

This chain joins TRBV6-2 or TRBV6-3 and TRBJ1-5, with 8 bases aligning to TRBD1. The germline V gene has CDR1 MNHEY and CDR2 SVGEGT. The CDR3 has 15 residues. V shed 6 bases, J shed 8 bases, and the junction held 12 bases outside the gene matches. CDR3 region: CASRSDRAYEEPQHF. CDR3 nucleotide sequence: TGTGCCAGCAGATCGGACAGGGCGTATGAAGAGCCCCAGCATTTT.

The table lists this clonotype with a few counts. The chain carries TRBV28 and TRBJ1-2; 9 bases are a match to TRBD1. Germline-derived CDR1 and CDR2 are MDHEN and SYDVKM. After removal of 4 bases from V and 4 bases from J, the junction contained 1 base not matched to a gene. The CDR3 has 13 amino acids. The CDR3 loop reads CASSSTGGYGYTF. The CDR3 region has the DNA TGTGCCAGCAGTTCGACAGGGGGCTATGGCTACACCTTC.

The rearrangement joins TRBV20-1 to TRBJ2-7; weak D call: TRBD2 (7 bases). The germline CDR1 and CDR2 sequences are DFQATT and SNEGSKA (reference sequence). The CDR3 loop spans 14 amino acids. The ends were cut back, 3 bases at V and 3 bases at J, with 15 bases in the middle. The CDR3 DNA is TGCAGTGCTAGCCCCGGGGGCGGGGGCTACGAGCAGTACTTC. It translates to CSASPGGGGYEQYF.

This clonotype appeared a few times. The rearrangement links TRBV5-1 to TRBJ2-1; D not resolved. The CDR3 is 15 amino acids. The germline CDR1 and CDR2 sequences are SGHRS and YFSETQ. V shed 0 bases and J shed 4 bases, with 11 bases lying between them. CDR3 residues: CASSLALNGYNEQFF. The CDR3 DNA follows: TGCGCCAGCAGCTTGGCCTTGAACGGATACAATGAGCAGTTCTTC.

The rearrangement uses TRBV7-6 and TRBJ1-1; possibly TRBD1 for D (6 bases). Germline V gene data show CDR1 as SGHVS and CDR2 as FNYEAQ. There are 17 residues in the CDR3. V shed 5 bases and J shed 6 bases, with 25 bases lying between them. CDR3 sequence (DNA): TGTGCCAGCAGCCGGGCAAGGACCGGGAAGGGGGGCGCTGAAGCTTTCTTT. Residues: CASSRARTGKGGAEAFF.

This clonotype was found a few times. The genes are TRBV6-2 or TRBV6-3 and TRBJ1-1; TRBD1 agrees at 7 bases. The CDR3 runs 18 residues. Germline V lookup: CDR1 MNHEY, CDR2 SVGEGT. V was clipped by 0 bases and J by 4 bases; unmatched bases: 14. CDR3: CASSYSMSGQVSGTEAFF. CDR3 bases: TGTGCCAGCAGTTACTCGATGTCAGGACAGGTATCCGGCACTGAAGCTTTCTTT.

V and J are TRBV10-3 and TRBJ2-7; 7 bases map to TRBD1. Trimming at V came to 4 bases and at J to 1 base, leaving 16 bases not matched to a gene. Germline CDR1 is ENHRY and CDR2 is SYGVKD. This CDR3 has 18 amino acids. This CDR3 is CAISVPGQQKGPSYEQYF. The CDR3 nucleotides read TGTGCCATCAGTGTACCGGGACAGCAAAAAGGTCCTTCCTACGAGCAGTACTTC.

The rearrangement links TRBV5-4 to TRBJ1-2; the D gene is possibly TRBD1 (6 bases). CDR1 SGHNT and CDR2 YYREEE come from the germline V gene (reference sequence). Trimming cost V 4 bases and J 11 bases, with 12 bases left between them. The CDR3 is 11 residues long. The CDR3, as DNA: TGTGCCAGCAGCCTAACAGGGATTTACACCTTC. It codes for CASSLTGIYTF.

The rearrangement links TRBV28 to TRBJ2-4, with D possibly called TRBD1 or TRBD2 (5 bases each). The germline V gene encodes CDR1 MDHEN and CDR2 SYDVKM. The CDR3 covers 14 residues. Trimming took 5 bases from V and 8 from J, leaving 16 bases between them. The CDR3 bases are TGTGCCAGCAGTCACCGGGACCCGGGTCACATTCAGTACTTC. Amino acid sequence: CASSHRDPGHIQYF.

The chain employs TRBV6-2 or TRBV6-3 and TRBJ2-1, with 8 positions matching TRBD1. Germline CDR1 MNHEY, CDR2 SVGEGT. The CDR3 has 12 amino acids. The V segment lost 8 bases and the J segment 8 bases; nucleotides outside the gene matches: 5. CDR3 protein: CASDRGWDEQFF. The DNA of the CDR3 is TGTGCCAGCGACAGGGGTTGGGATGAGCAGTTCTTC.

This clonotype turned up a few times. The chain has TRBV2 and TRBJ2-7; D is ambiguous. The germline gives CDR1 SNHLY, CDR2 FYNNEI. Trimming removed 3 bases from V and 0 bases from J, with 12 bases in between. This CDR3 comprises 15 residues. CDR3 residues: CASSDPRLSSYEQYV. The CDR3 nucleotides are TGTGCCAGCAGTGACCCCAGGTTGAGCTCCTACGAGCAGTACGTC.

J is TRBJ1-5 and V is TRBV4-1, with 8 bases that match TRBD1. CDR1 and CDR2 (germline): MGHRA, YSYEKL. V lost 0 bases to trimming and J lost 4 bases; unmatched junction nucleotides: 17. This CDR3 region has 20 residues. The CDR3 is CASSQDLRVGAGGMNQPQHF. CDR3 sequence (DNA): TGCGCCAGCAGCCAAGATTTGAGGGTAGGGGCAGGGGGCATGAATCAGCCCCAGCATTTT.

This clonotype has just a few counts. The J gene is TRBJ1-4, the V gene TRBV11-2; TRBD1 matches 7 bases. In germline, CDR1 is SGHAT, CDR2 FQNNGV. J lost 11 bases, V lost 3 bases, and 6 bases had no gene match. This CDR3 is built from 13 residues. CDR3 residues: CASSLDRLRKLFF. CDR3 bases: TGTGCCAGCAGCTTGGACAGGCTACGCAAACTGTTTTTT.

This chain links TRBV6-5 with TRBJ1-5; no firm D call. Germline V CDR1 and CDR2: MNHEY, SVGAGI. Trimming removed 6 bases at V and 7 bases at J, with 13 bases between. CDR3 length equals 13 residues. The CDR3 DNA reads TGTGCCAGCAGCCGGGGTAAAGAGCAGCCCCAGCATTTT. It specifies CASSRGKEQPQHF.

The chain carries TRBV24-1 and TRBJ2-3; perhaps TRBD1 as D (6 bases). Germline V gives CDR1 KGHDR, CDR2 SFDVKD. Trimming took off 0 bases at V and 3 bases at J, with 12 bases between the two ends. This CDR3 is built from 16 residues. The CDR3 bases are TGTGCCACCAGTGATTTGCTTCCCGGGACAACAGATACGCAGTATTTT. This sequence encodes CATSDLLPGTTDTQYF.

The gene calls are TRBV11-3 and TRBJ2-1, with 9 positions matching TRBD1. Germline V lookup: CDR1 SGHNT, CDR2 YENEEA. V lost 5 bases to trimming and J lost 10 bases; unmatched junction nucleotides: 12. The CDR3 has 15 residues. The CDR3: CASSHDGQGFGEQFF. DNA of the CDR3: TGTGCCAGCAGCCACGATGGACAGGGGTTTGGGGAGCAGTTCTTC.

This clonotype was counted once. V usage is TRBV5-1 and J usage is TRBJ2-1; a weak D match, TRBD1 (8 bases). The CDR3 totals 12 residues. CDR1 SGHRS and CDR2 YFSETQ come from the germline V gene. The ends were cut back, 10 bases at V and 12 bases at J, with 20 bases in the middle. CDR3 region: CAVSGTGGAQFF. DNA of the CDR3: TGCGCCGTAAGCGGGACAGGAGGCGCGCAGTTCTTC.